These 12 T cell receptor beta chains originate from one sample sequenced in a study of blood T cell repertoires in COVID-19. Sequenced by immunoSEQ multiplex PCR; TCRdb stores in-frame clones only, minus some. The data contain some 180,000 clones, 65% to 85% of them singletons. The sample comprised PBMCs or T cells enriched from blood (not recorded which). Receptors were obtained from a woman between 25 and 40 years old who had been exposed to COVID-19.

The chain couples TRBV13 to TRBJ1-1; the D is unclear. The CDR3 totals 12 residues. CDR1 and CDR2 (germline): PRHDT, FYEKMQ (reference sequence). V gave up 3 bases and J gave up 5 bases, with 7 bases separating them. For the CDR3, the DNA is TGTGCCAGCAGCTTTAGGGAGACTGAAGCTTTCTTT. Translation gives CASSFRETEAFF. The full variable domain, rest sourced from reference TRBV13 and TRBJ1-1, is AAGVIQSPRHLIKEKRETATLKCYPIPRHDTVYWYQQGPGQDPQFLISFYEKMQSDKGSIPDRFSAQQFSDYHSELNMSSLELGDSALYFCASSFRETEAFFGQGTRLTVV.

The chain joins TRBV6-5 to TRBJ2-7; 9 bases line up with TRBD1. CDR3 length equals 14 residues. V gave up 3 bases and J gave up 3 bases; unmatched junction bases: 3. Germline V gives CDR1 MNHEY, CDR2 SVGAGI. The chain's CDR3 is CASSYLGQGYEQYF. CDR3 bases: TGTGCCAGCAGTTATCTGGGACAGGGCTACGAGCAGTACTTC.

The genes are TRBV5-1 and TRBJ2-3; no clear D. There are 13 residues in the CDR3. Germline CDR1 and CDR2: SGHRS and YFSETQ. Deletions cut 3 bases from V and 3 bases from J, with 8 bases between. CDR3 region: CASSSTGTDTQYF. The DNA for the CDR3 is TGCGCCAGCAGCTCGACTGGAACAGATACGCAGTATTTT.

The V call is TRBV5-1, the J call TRBJ1-1; D gene unclear. The V end was cut by 4 bases, the J end by 1 base, with 8 bases between. This CDR3 has 13 residues. Germline values: CDR1 SGHRS, CDR2 YFSETQ. The CDR3 DNA sequence: TGCGCCAGCAGCGGCCAGGCGAACACTGAAGCTTTCTTT. Its translation is CASSGQANTEAFF.

The chain combines TRBV7-9 with TRBJ1-6; D not resolved. The germline V gene has CDR1 SEHNR and CDR2 FQNEAQ (reference sequence). V lost 1 base to trimming and J lost 8 bases, with 6 bases between them. The CDR3 has 13 residues. CDR3 sequence (DNA): TGTGCCAGCAGCTTAGTTTCTGATTCACCCCTCCACTTT. Translated, it gives CASSLVSDSPLHF.

The rearrangement links TRBV9 to TRBJ1-5; D may be TRBD1 (5 bases). CDR1 and CDR2 from the germline V gene are SGDLS and YYNGEE. CDR3 length: 14 amino acids. The V end was cut by 3 bases, the J end by 4 bases, with 11 bases between. The CDR3 here is CASSAQGGNQPQHF. The CDR3 bases are TGTGCCAGCAGCGCTCAGGGCGGAAATCAGCCCCAGCATTTT.

This rearrangement joins TRBV5-1 to TRBJ1-2; perhaps TRBD1 as D (5 bases). V was cut by 1 base and J by 8 bases, with 9 bases left in between. Germline V gene lookup returns CDR1 SGHRS and CDR2 YFSETQ. The CDR3 is 12 amino acids. The CDR3 DNA is TGCGCCAGCAGCTTGACAGGTTTCGGCTACACCTTC. Protein: CASSLTGFGYTF.

CDR3 loop: CASSPDSQWAEAFF. CDR3 sequence (DNA): TGTGCCAGCAGCCCCGACTCGCAATGGGCTGAAGCTTTCTTT. This rearrangement joins TRBV11-2 to TRBJ1-1; D not certain. The CDR3 length is 14 residues. The V and J ends lost 5 bases and 6 bases respectively, with 16 bases between them. Germline V CDR1 and CDR2: SGHAT, FQNNGV.

This rearrangement joins TRBV28 to TRBJ2-1; TRBD1 aligns across 7 bases. The CDR3 consists of 14 residues. Trimming removed 7 bases from V and 9 bases from J; junction bases left unmatched: 12. Looked up from germline, CDR1 is MDHEN and CDR2 is SYDVKM. The CDR3 region is CASIPTGLRGEQFF. Written as DNA, the CDR3 is TGTGCCAGCATCCCGACAGGGTTGAGGGGTGAGCAGTTCTTC.

V and J are TRBV7-9 and TRBJ1-1, with no clear D. The CDR3 length is 12 residues. Germline CDR1 reads SEHNR; CDR2 reads FQNEAQ (reference sequence). Deletions cut 6 bases from V and 9 bases from J, with 14 bases between. The CDR3 here is CASSTIRLKAFF. Here the CDR3 DNA reads TGTGCCAGCAGTACTATCCGGCTGAAAGCTTTCTTT.

This chain joins TRBV4-2 and TRBJ2-5; TRBD2 matches 11 bases. Germline lookup yields CDR1 LGHNA and CDR2 YNFKEQ. The junction had 11 bases not matched to a gene; V was cut back by 5 bases and J by 3 bases. This CDR3 is 17 amino acids long. The CDR3 DNA reads as TGTGCCAGCAGCTCCCGGGCAGGTAGCGGGGGGGAAGAGACCCAGTACTTC. This sequence encodes CASSSRAGSGGEETQYF.

The chain joins TRBV7-9 to TRBJ1-4; D not resolved. The V and J ends lost 5 bases and 2 bases respectively, with 9 bases between them. This CDR3 is 14 amino acids long. Germline lookup yields CDR1 SEHNR and CDR2 FQNEAQ (reference sequence). This CDR3 is CASSPSATNEKLFF. The DNA for the CDR3 is TGTGCCAGCAGCCCATCAGCGACTAATGAAAAACTGTTTTTT.